There are a few counts of the clone carrying this TCR beta chain. What it binds is not known. Patients had received no treatment of any kind before thyroid surgery. The data derive from a study of metastatic and nonmetastatic thyroid tumors. As for the study in general: Malignant and benign thyroid patients had repertoires compared in peripheral blood and tumor or nodule tissue.

CDR3 length: 13 residues. Unmatched junction bases numbered 6, after V lost 3 bases and J lost 8 bases. Germline values: CDR1 LNHNV, CDR2 YYDKDF (reference sequence). In the source study's methods: It was from CDR3 differences across clinicopathological groups that a distant-metastasis classifier for papillary thyroid cancer was built. TCRdb re-called the PCR reads via MiXCR. The V and J calls shown here were made by TCRdb, not taken from the authors' results. The table has 15,000 to 20,000 clones, about 23% seen once. Findings of the study overall: Significantly higher TCR beta diversity was reportedly seen in malignant thyroid tumors than benign nodules, in blood and tumor.

The rearrangement links TRBV15 to TRBJ1-2, with TRBD1 matching 7 bases. The sample was adjacent normal tissue. The sequence derives from a female donor with papillary thyroid cancer or a benign thyroid nodule (not recorded which). Some clones in this sample may be carry-over from other donors' samples. CDR3 region: CATSREGARGYTF. DNA of the CDR3: TGTGCCACCAGCAGGGAGGGGGCGCGGGGCTACACCTTC.